This T cell receptor (beta chain) was found in a study of early T cells in non-severe SARS-CoV-2 infection. Regarding the study as a whole: Matching results from VDJdb favored anti-spike CD8 responses, leaving private and CD4 specificities undetected.

This CDR3 has 13 amino acids. The germline CDR1 and CDR2 sequences are GTSNPN and SVGIG (reference sequence). Worth noting for this clonotype: Its antigen is still unknown.

Individual cDNA molecules received unique molecular identifiers. TCRdb passed the 5' RACE reads through MiXCR, listing each CDR3 protein once. The table includes about 90,000 distinct CDR3 sequences, more than 10% detected once. The V and J genes are TRBV30 and TRBJ1-2; a possible D gene is TRBD1 (5 bases). Sequencing was performed on whole blood, taken at baseline. The receptor was isolated from an adult who was a healthcare worker with PCR-confirmed SARS-CoV-2 infection or an uninfected control (not recorded which). The CDR3 reads CVLTAVNGYGYTF. The DNA for the CDR3 is TGTGTTCTGACAGCTGTAAATGGCTATGGCTACACCTTC.